One sample yielded the 23 T cell receptor beta chains listed below, sequenced in a study of spatial heterogeneity in lung cancer. MiXCR, applied by TCRdb to the 5' RACE reads, yields one record per CDR3 protein. The sample carries 25,000 to 35,000 distinct CDR3 sequences, about 10% recorded once. The time point denotes: blood at routine non-recurrence follow-up after resection. The starting material was PBMCs, obtained at follow-up. The receptors originated from a female donor with early-stage non-small cell lung cancer.

The chain carries TRBV7-2 and TRBJ1-1; D is unresolved. This CDR3 spans 16 amino acids. Germline V gene lookup returns CDR1 SGHTA and CDR2 FQGNSA. V lost 1 base and J 1 base, leaving 13 bases between the germline ends. The CDR3 DNA reads TGTGCCAGCAGCTTAGTAGTGTCGCCGAGGAACACTGAAGCTTTCTTT. This sequence encodes CASSLVVSPRNTEAFF.

This clonotype was counted between two and nine times. V and J are TRBV12-3 or TRBV12-4 and TRBJ1-1; no reliable D call. The CDR3 contains 12 residues. V was pared by 6 bases and J by 4 bases, with 9 bases between. The CDR3 nucleotides are TGTGCCAGCAGCCCTCGGGGCACTGAAGCTTTCTTT. It yields the protein CASSPRGTEAFF.

This clonotype turned up a few times. V is TRBV28 and J is TRBJ2-4; D may correspond to TRBD1 or TRBD2 (5 bases each). The germline CDR1 and CDR2 sequences are MDHEN and SYDVKM. The CDR3 is made up of 13 amino acids. V lost 7 bases and J 8 bases, leaving 15 bases between the germline ends. CDR3 residues: CASTRDDPDIQYF. DNA for the CDR3: TGTGCCAGCACCCGGGACGACCCCGACATTCAGTACTTC. Full variable domain (rest looked up from reference TRBV28 and TRBJ2-4): DVKVTQSSRYLVKRTGEKVFLECVQDMDHENMFWYRQDPGLGLRLIYFSYDVKMKEKGDIPEGYSVSREKKERFSLILESASTNQTSMYLCASTRDDPDIQYFGAGTRLSVL.

The J gene is TRBJ2-2, the V gene TRBV12-3 or TRBV12-4; D unclear. Trimming removed 5 bases from V and 6 bases from J, with 10 bases in between. The CDR3 contains 13 residues. CDR3 sequence reads: CASSPTPPGELFF. In DNA form, the CDR3 reads TGTGCCAGCAGTCCGACCCCCCCCGGGGAGCTGTTTTTT.

The CDR3 DNA reads TGTGCCAGCGTTCCGGGGGCGTTCGGCACCGGGGAGCTGTTTTTT. Protein product: CASVPGAFGTGELFF. The chain links TRBV7-9 to TRBJ2-2; D is possibly TRBD1 or TRBD2 (6 bases each). Trimming shortened V by 8 bases and J by 4 bases, and 17 bases separated the two germline ends. The length of the CDR3 is 15 residues. The V gene's germline CDR1 is SEHNR and CDR2 FQNEAQ (reference sequence).

This clonotype has ten or more counts. V usage is TRBV29-1 and J usage is TRBJ2-6; D uncertain. Germline V gene sequence: CDR1 SQVTM, CDR2 ANQGSEA. Trimming cost V 3 bases and J 1 base, with 7 bases left between them. This CDR3 contains 14 residues. CDR3 nucleotides: TGCAGCGTTGACGGTCGGTCTGGGGCCAACGTCCTGACTTTC. This encodes CSVDGRSGANVLTF.

This clonotype showed up just a few times. The CDR3 spells CSVEGLPPNTEAFF. DNA of the CDR3: TGCAGCGTTGAAGGCCTGCCACCGAACACTGAAGCTTTCTTT. The chain combines TRBV29-1 with TRBJ1-1; D is ambiguous. Germline V gives CDR1 SQVTM, CDR2 ANQGSEA. V was trimmed by 1 base and J by 1 base, leaving 10 bases between them. The CDR3 has 14 amino acids.

A few counts support this clonotype. The V call is TRBV12-3 or TRBV12-4, the J call TRBJ2-7; D perhaps matches TRBD1 (5 bases). The ends were cut back, 6 bases at V and 4 bases at J, with 13 bases in the middle. The CDR3 covers 13 residues. CDR3 in DNA: TGTGCCAGCAGCCTGACAGAGAGATACGAGCAGTACTTC. Translating gives CASSLTERYEQYF.

This clonotype appeared many times. This chain connects TRBV2 to TRBJ2-3; D is undetermined. The CDR3 consists of 12 residues. Germline loops: CDR1 SNHLY, CDR2 FYNNEI. The V end was cut by 8 bases, the J end by 1 base, with 7 bases between. The CDR3 is CASVYRTDTQYF. The CDR3 region has the DNA TGTGCCAGCGTCTACCGCACAGATACGCAGTATTTT.

The table lists this clonotype with a few counts. The gene calls are TRBV6-1 and TRBJ2-5; 7 positions match TRBD1. The CDR3 length is 15 residues. J lost 1 base, V lost 4 bases, and 6 bases had no gene match. CDR1 and CDR2 from the germline V gene are MNHNS and SASEGT. The CDR3 reads CASSATGAFQETQYF. The CDR3 bases are TGTGCCAGCAGTGCCACAGGGGCCTTCCAAGAGACCCAGTACTTC.

In this sample, this clonotype turned up a few times. The CDR3 sequence is CASSLAPANTEAFF. The DNA of the CDR3 is TGTGCCAGCAGCTTAGCGCCGGCGAACACTGAAGCTTTCTTT. The chain combines TRBV7-6 with TRBJ1-1; the D is unclear. Germline-derived CDR1 and CDR2 are SGHVS and FNYEAQ. V lost 0 bases, J lost 1 base, and 6 bases lay in between. The CDR3 length is 14 residues.

Ten or more counts support this clonotype. V and J are TRBV29-1 and TRBJ1-2; D unresolved. CDR1 is SQVTM and CDR2 is ANQGSEA in the germline V gene. Trimming shortened V by 3 bases and J by 5 bases, and 7 bases separated the two germline ends. There are 11 residues in the CDR3. CDR3 DNA sequence: TGCAGCGTTGAGTCCGGGTATGGCTACACCTTC. This translates into CSVESGYGYTF.

This clonotype was picked up many times. The chain has TRBV7-9 and TRBJ2-3; D remains ambiguous. Germline values: CDR1 SEHNR, CDR2 FQNEAQ (reference sequence). The CDR3 runs to 14 residues. V was clipped by 3 bases and J by 2 bases, with 9 bases between them. In nucleotides, the CDR3 is TGTGCCAGCAGCTTGGGTCCCTACACAGATACGCAGTATTTT. Translated, it gives CASSLGPYTDTQYF.

The gene calls are TRBV4-2 and TRBJ2-1, with D possibly matching TRBD2 (7 bases). Germline V CDR1 and CDR2: LGHNA, YNFKEQ. CDR3 size: 16 residues. The V end lost 0 bases, the J end lost 5 bases, and 14 bases lay between the germline ends. CDR3 region: CASSQEGGGPDNEQFF. For the CDR3, the DNA is TGTGCCAGCAGCCAAGAGGGCGGGGGCCCCGACAATGAGCAGTTCTTC.

This clonotype was found a few times. The V gene is TRBV7-2, the J gene TRBJ2-1; 10 bases agree with TRBD2. V trimming: 6 bases; J trimming: 10 bases; junction bases outside the gene matches: 6. The CDR3 has 13 residues. Per the germline V gene, CDR1 is SGHTA and CDR2 is FQGNSA. CDR3 sequence: CASRTRTSGEQFF. CDR3 DNA sequence: TGTGCCAGCAGAACTCGGACTAGCGGAGAGCAGTTCTTC.

This clonotype was seen a handful of times. This rearrangement joins TRBV15 to TRBJ1-6; TRBD1 is a possible D gene (5 bases). CDR1 is LNHNV, CDR2 YYDKDF, per germline (reference sequence). The CDR3 is made up of 16 amino acids. The ends were cut back, 7 bases at V and 0 bases at J, with 13 bases in the middle. CDR3 DNA: TGTGCCACCAAGAAGGGGAAGGACTCCTATAATTCACCCCTCCACTTT. Encoded protein: CATKKGKDSYNSPLHF.

The chain links TRBV7-2 to TRBJ2-2, with D uncertain. Germline V gives CDR1 SGHTA, CDR2 FQGNSA. This CDR3 has 15 residues. The ends were cut back, 1 base at V and 4 bases at J, with 10 bases in the middle. The CDR3 is CASSLEASPTGELFF. The DNA of the CDR3 is TGTGCCAGCAGCTTAGAGGCCAGTCCCACCGGGGAGCTGTTTTTT.

This chain joins TRBV5-1 and TRBJ2-2; D unclear. Trimming cost V 4 bases and J 0 bases, with 13 bases left between them. This CDR3 region has 16 residues. Germline lookup yields CDR1 SGHRS and CDR2 YFSETQ. The CDR3 region is CASSPPGSANTGELFF. The DNA of the CDR3 is TGCGCCAGCAGCCCTCCCGGGTCCGCGAACACCGGGGAGCTGTTTTTT.

This clonotype was counted many times. The chain recombines TRBV10-3 with TRBJ2-7; D may correspond to TRBD1 or TRBD2 (5 bases each). Trimming pared 7 bases from V and 5 bases from J, leaving 15 bases between. Germline CDR1 is ENHRY and CDR2 is SYGVKD. The CDR3 contains 13 residues. The CDR3 coding sequence is TGTGCCATCACTGTGAGAGGGACCCACGAGCAGTACTTC. It yields the protein CAITVRGTHEQYF.

Only a few counts were recorded for this clonotype. The chain carries TRBV6-2 or TRBV6-3 and TRBJ2-7; the match to TRBD2 covers 10 bases. J lost 4 bases, V lost 0 bases, and 6 bases had no gene match. This CDR3 is built from 16 residues. Germline CDR1 MNHEY, CDR2 SVGEGT. This chain's CDR3 is CASSYSKLAGAYEQYF. As DNA, the CDR3 is TGTGCCAGCAGTTACTCGAAGCTAGCGGGGGCGTACGAGCAGTACTTC.

The chain joins TRBV18 to TRBJ1-1; D gene ambiguous. This CDR3 has 14 residues. Germline loops: CDR1 KGHSH, CDR2 LQKENI. Trimming removed 6 bases at V and 5 bases at J, with 16 bases between. The CDR3 nucleotides read TGTGCCAGCTCTCCGGGGTCCACCTCAACTGAAGCTTTCTTT. Translating it yields CASSPGSTSTEAFF.

The chain combines TRBV7-2 with TRBJ1-1, with TRBD1 matching 8 bases. The CDR3 is made up of 16 amino acids. Trimming at V came to 1 base and at J to 10 bases, leaving 14 bases not matched to a gene. Germline CDR1 SGHTA, CDR2 FQGNSA. The CDR3 nucleotides are TGTGCCAGCAGCTTAGTTCCTCGGACAGGGAGGCTGGTAGCTTTCTTT. It codes for CASSLVPRTGRLVAFF.

In this sample, this clonotype turned up a few times. The chain employs TRBV20-1 and TRBJ1-1; the D gene is possibly TRBD1 (5 bases). The CDR3 is 12 amino acids. CDR1 is DFQATT, CDR2 SNEGSKA, per germline (reference sequence). V lost 7 bases and J lost 1, with 10 bases in between. The CDR3 reads CSVRRGNTEAFF. The CDR3 bases are TGCAGTGTCAGAAGGGGGAACACTGAAGCTTTCTTT.